This T cell receptor (beta chain) derives from a study of cytomegalovirus exposure and HLA in healthy donors. The overall study: From HLA-typed donors, an early data release held roughly 80 million unique TCRs.

The primer mix had 60 Vbeta and 13 Jbeta primers. This table comes from immunoSEQ multiplex PCR, and its TCRdb copy is limited to in-frame clones, with some not included. The sample contains 150,000 to 200,000 clones, roughly 78% of which appear only once. This CDR3 contains 15 residues. J was trimmed by 6 bases and V by 5 bases; bases with no gene match: 10. Germline V lookup: CDR1 SGHDN, CDR2 FVKESK. Study-wide points: Rarity held for most TCR sequences, but there were some public TCRs that occurred in many donors. In a later analysis, HLA-associated beta chains showed higher expansion and lower generation probabilities than comparable chains.

Comments on this clone: The antigen remains unidentified.

This chain joins TRBV14 and TRBJ1-5; the match to TRBD1 covers 7 bases. Sequenced material: PBMCs. This receptor was identified in a woman between 50 and 59 years old in good health and CMV-seropositive. CDR3 nucleotide sequence: TGTGCCAGCAGCGCACAGGGGTTTTTGAGTCAGCCCCAGCATTTT. This codes for CASSAQGFLSQPQHF. The full variable domain, with the rest looked up from reference TRBV14 and TRBJ1-5, is EAGVTQFPSHSVIEKGQTVTLRCDPISGHDNLYWYRRVMGKEIKFLLHFVKESKQDESGMPNNRFLAERTGGTYSTLKVQPAELEDSGVYFCASSAQGFLSQPQHFGDGTRLSIL.